The present entry profiles one T cell receptor beta chain with its context. As yet, its antigen is unknown. The data were obtained in a study of beta chain features in type 1 diabetes. Expressed TCRB transcripts got sequenced, as all isolated RNA was reverse transcribed. Profiled with immunoSEQ multiplex PCR; TCRdb holds only in-frame clones, not every one. Here the sample spans approximately 60,000 clones, around 53% being singletons. Study-wide results and caveats: Junctions at VDJ sites from type 1 diabetes patients had fewer insertions and more deletions. Significant though moderate, a shortening of TCRB CDR3s appeared in all four CD4+ subsets of Type 1 diabetes patients. TCRB rearrangement may or may not be influenced by HLA type; here this remained unresolved.

Blood was drawn once from each donor into heparinised tubes. The draws averaged about 0.12 L. Markers CD45RO/CCR7/CD25/CD127/CD95/CD27 served to sort CD4+ naive, central memory, regulatory and stem cell-like memory cells. Trimming stripped 0 bases from V and 3 bases from J, with 7 bases between. The CDR3 has 14 residues. Germline values: CDR1 SGDLS, CDR2 YYNGEE. Sequenced: Tregs from blood. V is TRBV9 and J is TRBJ2-1; TRBD1 is a possible D gene (6 bases). This TCR was recovered from a woman aged 40 to 50 with type 1 diabetes. The CDR3 DNA reads TGTGCCAGCAGCGTAGAGGGGGTCTACAATGAGCAGTTCTTC. Translating gives CASSVEGVYNEQFF.